Below, 10 T cell receptor beta chains from the same sample are listed, as sequenced in a study of Graves' ophthalmopathy and Graves' hyperthyroidism. Amplified material comprised TCR beta CDR3 regions derived from RNA transcripts. Following a first-round RT-PCR that used HTBI primers, a second-round multiplex PCR was carried out. TCRdb redid the calling of the multiplex PCR reads with MiXCR, one entry per CDR3 protein. Of almost 750,000 distinct CDR3 sequences in the sample, about 44% were seen once. Sample: peripheral blood. Receptors originate from an adult man with Graves' ophthalmopathy.

As concerns this clonotype: With a much larger clone just one base away, this may be a read error. The rearrangement joins TRBV7-4 to TRBJ1-5; D possibly corresponds to TRBD1 (6 bases). The germline CDR1 and CDR2 sequences are SGHVT and SQSDAQ. This CDR3 contains 14 residues. V gave up 6 bases and J gave up 6 bases, with 15 bases separating them. CDR3 in DNA: TGTGCCAGCAGTACAGGGTATGACGCTCAGCCCCAGCATTTT. Its protein product is CASSTGYDAQPQHF. The full variable domain, rest sourced from reference TRBV7-4 and TRBJ1-5, is GAGVSQSPRYKVAKRGRDVALRCDSISGHVTLYWYRQTLGQGSEVLTYSQSDAQRDKSGRPSGRFSAERPERSVSTLKIQRTEQGDSAVYLCASSTGYDAQPQHFGDGTRLSIL.

The sample holds a few counts of this clonotype. This chain joins TRBV7-2 and TRBJ1-5, with 8 bases lining up with TRBD1. Losses at the gene ends were 5 bases for V and 5 bases for J; bases not matched to a gene: 5. This CDR3 is 14 amino acids long. Germline values: CDR1 SGHTA, CDR2 FQGNSA. CDR3 in amino acids: CASSIVGQDQPQHF. DNA for the CDR3: TGTGCCAGCAGCATTGTGGGACAGGATCAGCCCCAGCATTTT.

To note about this clonotype: A much bigger clone sits one base away, suggesting this may be a read error. V is TRBV2 and J is TRBJ1-5, with D hard to call. Germline values: CDR1 SNHLY, CDR2 FYNNEI. Trimming took off 4 bases at V and 6 bases at J, with 10 bases between the two ends. The CDR3 is made up of 13 amino acids. Here the CDR3 reads CASSAEGGQPQHF. CDR3 nucleotide sequence: TGTGCCAGCAGTGCAGAGGGAGGTCAGCCCCAGCATTTT.

The chain carries TRBV2 and TRBJ1-2, with a weak D call TRBD1 (5 bases). Trimming cost V 8 bases and J 2 bases, with 18 bases left between them. The germline V gene has CDR1 SNHLY and CDR2 FYNNEI. The length of the CDR3 is 15 residues. The CDR3 DNA sequence: TGTGCCAGCCGAAGGTGGGGGAACGTGAACTATGGCTACACCTTC. This sequence encodes CASRRWGNVNYGYTF.

The genes are TRBV29-1 and TRBJ2-6, with D tentatively TRBD1 (5 bases). V gave up 7 bases and J gave up 3 bases, with 13 bases separating them. Germline loops: CDR1 SQVTM, CDR2 ANQGSEA. The CDR3 spans 14 residues. The CDR3 sequence is CSGTTNYGANVLTF. In nucleotides, the CDR3 is TGCAGCGGGACAACAAACTATGGGGCCAACGTCCTGACTTTC. The entire variable domain, with the rest obtained from reference TRBV29-1 and TRBJ2-6, is as follows: SAVISQKPSRDICQRGTSLTIQCQVDSQVTMMFWYRQQPGQSLTLIATANQGSEATYESGFVIDKFPISRPNLTFSTLTVSNMSPEDSSIYLCSGTTNYGANVLTFGAGSRLTVL.

This clonotype has a count of ten or more. The chain uses TRBV7-9 and TRBJ1-6, with TRBD1 matching over 9 bases. Germline V lookup: CDR1 SEHNR, CDR2 FQNEAQ (reference sequence). J gave up 7 bases and V 4 bases, and 8 bases lay outside the gene matches. The length of the CDR3 is 16 residues. CDR3 nucleotides: TGTGCCAGCAGCTCAGGGGACAGGGAATGGAATTCACCCCTCCACTTT. It translates to CASSSGDREWNSPLHF.

The rearrangement links TRBV7-3 to TRBJ1-1; 9 nucleotides match TRBD1. J gave up 3 bases and V 7 bases, and 9 bases lay outside the gene matches. Germline CDR1 is SGHTA and CDR2 is FQGTGA. This CDR3 spans 15 amino acids. The CDR3 reads CASIRADRGDTEAFF. The CDR3 DNA reads TGTGCCAGCATTAGAGCCGACAGGGGGGACACTGAAGCTTTCTTT. Filled out from reference TRBV7-3 and TRBJ1-1, the complete variable domain reads GAGVSQTPSNKVTEKGKYVELRCDPISGHTALYWYRQSLGQGPEFLIYFQGTGAADDSGLPNDRFFAVRPEGSVSTLKIQRTERGDSAVYLCASIRADRGDTEAFFGQGTRLTVV.

With respect to this clonotype: A read error may account for a junction end that differs from germline. The rearrangement links TRBV7-3 to TRBJ2-5; D not certain. Per the germline V gene, CDR1 is SGHTA and CDR2 is FQGTGA. CDR3 length: 13 residues. The DNA of the CDR3 is TGTGCCAGCAGCTTAATGTACCAAGAGACCCGGTACTTC. It is translated as CASSLMYQETRYF.

This chain connects TRBV20-1 to TRBJ1-4; 7 bases are a match to TRBD1. CDR1 is DFQATT, CDR2 SNEGSKA, per germline (reference sequence). The CDR3 has 16 amino acids. V trimming: 2 bases; J trimming: 0 bases; junction bases outside the gene matches: 6. CDR3: CSARSGQAATNEKLFF. In nucleotides, the CDR3 is TGCAGTGCTAGATCTGGACAGGCTGCAACTAATGAAAAACTGTTTTTT.

The CDR3 loop is CSVMGTGGEAFF. In nucleotides, the CDR3 is TGCAGCGTTATGGGGACAGGGGGTGAAGCTTTCTTT. This chain joins TRBV29-1 and TRBJ1-1, with TRBD1 matching 11 bases. The CDR3 covers 12 residues. In germline, CDR1 is SQVTM, CDR2 ANQGSEA. The ends lost 5 bases at V and 7 bases at J; junction bases unmatched: 3. The complete variable domain, with remaining parts taken from reference TRBV29-1 and TRBJ1-1, reads SAVISQKPSRDICQRGTSLTIQCQVDSQVTMMFWYRQQPGQSLTLIATANQGSEATYESGFVIDKFPISRPNLTFSTLTVSNMSPEDSSIYLCSVMGTGGEAFFGQGTRLTVV.